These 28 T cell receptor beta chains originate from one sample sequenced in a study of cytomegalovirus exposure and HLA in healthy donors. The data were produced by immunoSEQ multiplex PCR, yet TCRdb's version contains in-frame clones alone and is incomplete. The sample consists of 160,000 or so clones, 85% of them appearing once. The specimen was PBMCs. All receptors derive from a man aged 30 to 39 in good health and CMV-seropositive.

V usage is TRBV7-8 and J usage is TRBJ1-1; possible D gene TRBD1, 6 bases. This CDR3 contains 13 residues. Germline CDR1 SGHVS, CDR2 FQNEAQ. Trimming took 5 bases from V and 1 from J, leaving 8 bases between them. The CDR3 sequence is CASSKTGNTEAFF. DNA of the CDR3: TGTGCCAGCAGCAAGACAGGGAACACTGAAGCTTTCTTT.

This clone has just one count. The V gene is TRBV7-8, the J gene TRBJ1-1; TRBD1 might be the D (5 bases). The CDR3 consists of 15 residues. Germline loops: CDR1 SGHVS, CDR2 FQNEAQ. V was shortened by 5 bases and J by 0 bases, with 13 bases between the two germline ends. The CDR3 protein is CASSPSRGLNTEAFF. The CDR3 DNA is TGTGCCAGCAGCCCTAGCCGGGGGTTGAACACTGAAGCTTTCTTT. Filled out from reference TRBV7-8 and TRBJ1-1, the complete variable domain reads GAGVSQSPRYKVAKRGQDVALRCDPISGHVSLFWYQQALGQGPEFLTYFQNEAQLDKSGLPSDRFFAERPEGSVSTLKIQRTQQEDSAVYLCASSPSRGLNTEAFFGQGTRLTVV.

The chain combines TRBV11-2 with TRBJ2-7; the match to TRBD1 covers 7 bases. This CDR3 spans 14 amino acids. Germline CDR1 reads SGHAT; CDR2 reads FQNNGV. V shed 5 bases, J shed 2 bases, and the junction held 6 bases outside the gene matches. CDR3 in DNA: TGTGCCAGCAGCCTATACAGGGGCACCTACGAGCAGTACTTC. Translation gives CASSLYRGTYEQYF.

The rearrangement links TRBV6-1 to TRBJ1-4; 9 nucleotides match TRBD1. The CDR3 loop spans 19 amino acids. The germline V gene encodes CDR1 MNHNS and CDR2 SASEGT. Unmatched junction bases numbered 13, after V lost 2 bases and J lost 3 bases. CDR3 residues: CASSERLGTGKRANEKLFF. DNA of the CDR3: TGTGCCAGCAGTGAAAGGTTGGGGACAGGGAAACGAGCTAATGAAAAACTGTTTTTT.

CDR3 DNA sequence: TGTGCCAGCAGCTTAGGGCTTACTAGCTTCGGTGAGCAGTTCTTC. It encodes CASSLGLTSFGEQFF. J is TRBJ2-1 and V is TRBV7-8, with D possibly being TRBD2 (6 bases). This CDR3 comprises 15 residues. The V gene's germline CDR1 is SGHVS and CDR2 FQNEAQ. V was clipped by 1 base and J by 9 bases, with 16 bases between them.

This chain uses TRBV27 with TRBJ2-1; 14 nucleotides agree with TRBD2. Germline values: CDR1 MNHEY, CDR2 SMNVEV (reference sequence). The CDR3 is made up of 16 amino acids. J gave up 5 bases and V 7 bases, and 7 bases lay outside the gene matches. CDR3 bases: TGTGCCAGCACCCATTGGACTAGCGGGGGGCACAATGAGCAGTTCTTC. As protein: CASTHWTSGGHNEQFF.

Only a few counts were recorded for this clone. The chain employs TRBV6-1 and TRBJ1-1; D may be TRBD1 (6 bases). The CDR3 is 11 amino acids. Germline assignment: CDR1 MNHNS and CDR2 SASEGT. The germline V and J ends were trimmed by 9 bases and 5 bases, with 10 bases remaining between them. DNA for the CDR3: TGTGCCAGTCAACAGGGTACTGAAGCTTTCTTT. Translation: CASQQGTEAFF.

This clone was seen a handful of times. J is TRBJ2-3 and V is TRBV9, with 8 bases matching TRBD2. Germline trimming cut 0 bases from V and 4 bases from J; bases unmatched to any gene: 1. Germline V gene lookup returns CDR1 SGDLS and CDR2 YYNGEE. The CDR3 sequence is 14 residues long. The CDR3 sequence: CASSVAGGPDTQYF. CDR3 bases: TGTGCCAGCAGCGTAGCGGGGGGGCCAGATACGCAGTATTTT.

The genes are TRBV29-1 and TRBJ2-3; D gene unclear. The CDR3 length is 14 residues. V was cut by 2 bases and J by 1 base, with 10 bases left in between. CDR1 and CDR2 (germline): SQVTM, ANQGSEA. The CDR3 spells CSVESGLGTDTQYF. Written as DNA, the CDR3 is TGCAGCGTTGAATCAGGATTAGGCACAGATACGCAGTATTTT.

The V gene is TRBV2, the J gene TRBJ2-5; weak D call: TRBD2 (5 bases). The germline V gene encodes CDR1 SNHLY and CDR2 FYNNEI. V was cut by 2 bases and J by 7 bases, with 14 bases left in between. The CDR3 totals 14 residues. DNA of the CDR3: TGTGCCAGCAGTGAACGGGGTTCGTATGTGACCCAGTACTTC. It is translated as CASSERGSYVTQYF.

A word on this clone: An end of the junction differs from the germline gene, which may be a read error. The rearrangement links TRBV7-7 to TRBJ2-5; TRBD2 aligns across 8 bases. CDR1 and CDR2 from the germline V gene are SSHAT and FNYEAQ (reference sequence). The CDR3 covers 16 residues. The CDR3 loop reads CASSLDAGGSQETQYF. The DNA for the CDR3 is TGTGCTAGCAGCTTAGATGCGGGGGGCTCGCAAGAGACCCAGTACTTC.

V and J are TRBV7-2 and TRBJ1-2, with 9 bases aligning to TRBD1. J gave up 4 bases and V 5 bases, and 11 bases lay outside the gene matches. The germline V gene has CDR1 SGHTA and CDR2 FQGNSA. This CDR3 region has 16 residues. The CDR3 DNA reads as TGTGCCAGCAGCAGCGAAGACAGGGGGGATATCTATGGCTACACCTTC. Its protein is CASSSEDRGDIYGYTF. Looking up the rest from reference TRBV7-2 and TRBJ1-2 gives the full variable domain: GAGVSQSPSNKVTEKGKDVELRCDPISGHTALYWYRQSLGQGLEFLIYFQGNSAPDKSGLPSDRFSAERTGGSVSTLTIQRTQQEDSAVYLCASSSEDRGDIYGYTFGSGTRLTVV.

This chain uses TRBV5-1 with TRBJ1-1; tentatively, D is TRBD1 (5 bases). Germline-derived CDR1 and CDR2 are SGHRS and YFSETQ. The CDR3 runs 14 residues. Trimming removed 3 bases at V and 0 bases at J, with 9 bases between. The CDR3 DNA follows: TGCGCCAGCAGCTGGGGACTGCTGAACACTGAAGCTTTCTTT. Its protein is CASSWGLLNTEAFF.

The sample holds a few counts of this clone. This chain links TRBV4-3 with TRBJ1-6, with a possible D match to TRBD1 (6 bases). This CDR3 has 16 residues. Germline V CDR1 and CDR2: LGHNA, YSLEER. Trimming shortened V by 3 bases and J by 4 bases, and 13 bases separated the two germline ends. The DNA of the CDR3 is TGCGCCAGCAGCCAGGCTACCGGACAGTATAATTCACCCCTCCACTTT. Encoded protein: CASSQATGQYNSPLHF.

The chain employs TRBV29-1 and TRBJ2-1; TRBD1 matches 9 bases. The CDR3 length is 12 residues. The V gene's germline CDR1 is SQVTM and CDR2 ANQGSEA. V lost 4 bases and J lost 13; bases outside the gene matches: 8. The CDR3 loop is CSVASKGQGQFF. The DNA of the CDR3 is TGCAGCGTTGCCAGCAAGGGACAGGGACAGTTCTTC.

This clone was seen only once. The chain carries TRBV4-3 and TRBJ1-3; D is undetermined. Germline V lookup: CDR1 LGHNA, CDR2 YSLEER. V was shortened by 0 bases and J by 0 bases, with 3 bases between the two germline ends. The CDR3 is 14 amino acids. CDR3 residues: CASSQDSSGNTIYF. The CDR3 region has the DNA TGCGCCAGCAGCCAAGACAGCTCTGGAAACACCATATATTTT.

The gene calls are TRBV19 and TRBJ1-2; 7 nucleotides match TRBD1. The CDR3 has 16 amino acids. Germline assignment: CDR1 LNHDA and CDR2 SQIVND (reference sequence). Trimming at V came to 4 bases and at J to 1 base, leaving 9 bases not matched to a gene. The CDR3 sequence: CASSSRTGEVNYGYTF. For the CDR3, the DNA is TGTGCCAGTAGTAGTCGAACAGGGGAAGTTAACTATGGCTACACCTTC.

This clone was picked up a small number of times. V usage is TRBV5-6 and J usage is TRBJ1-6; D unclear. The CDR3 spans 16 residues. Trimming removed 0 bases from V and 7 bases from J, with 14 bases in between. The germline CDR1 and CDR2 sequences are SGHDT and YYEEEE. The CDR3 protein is CASSLARGQRNSPLHF. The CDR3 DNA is TGTGCCAGCAGCTTGGCCCGCGGGCAGCGGAATTCACCCCTCCACTTT.

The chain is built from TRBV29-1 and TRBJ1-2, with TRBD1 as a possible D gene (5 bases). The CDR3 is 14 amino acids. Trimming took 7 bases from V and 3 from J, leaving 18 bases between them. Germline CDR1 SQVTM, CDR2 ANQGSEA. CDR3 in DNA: TGCAGCGCCCCTTCAGGGTATCGTGACTATGGCTACACCTTC. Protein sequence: CSAPSGYRDYGYTF.

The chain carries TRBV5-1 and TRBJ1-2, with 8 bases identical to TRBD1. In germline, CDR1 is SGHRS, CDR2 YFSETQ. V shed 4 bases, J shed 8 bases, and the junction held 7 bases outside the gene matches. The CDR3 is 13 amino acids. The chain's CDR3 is CASSEVTGDGYTF. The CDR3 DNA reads TGCGCCAGCAGCGAGGTGACAGGGGACGGCTACACCTTC.

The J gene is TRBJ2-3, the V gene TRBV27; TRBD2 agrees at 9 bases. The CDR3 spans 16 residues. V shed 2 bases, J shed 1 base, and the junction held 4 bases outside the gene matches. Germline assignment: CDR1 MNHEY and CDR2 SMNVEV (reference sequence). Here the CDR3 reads CASSLMPSGGTDTQYF. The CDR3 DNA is TGTGCCAGCAGTTTAATGCCTAGCGGGGGCACAGATACGCAGTATTTT.

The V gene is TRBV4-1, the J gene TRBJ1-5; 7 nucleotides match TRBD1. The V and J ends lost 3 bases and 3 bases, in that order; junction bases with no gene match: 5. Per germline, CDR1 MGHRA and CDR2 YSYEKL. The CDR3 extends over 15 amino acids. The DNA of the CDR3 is TGCGCCAGCAGCCAGGAGACAGGGTACAATCAGCCCCAGCATTTT. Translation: CASSQETGYNQPQHF.

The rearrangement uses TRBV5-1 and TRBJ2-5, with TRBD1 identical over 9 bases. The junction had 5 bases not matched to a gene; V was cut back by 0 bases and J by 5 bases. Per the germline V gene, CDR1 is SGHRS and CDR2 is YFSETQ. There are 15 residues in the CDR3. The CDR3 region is CASSLGDRGAETQYF. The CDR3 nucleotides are TGCGCCAGCAGCTTGGGCGACAGGGGGGCGGAGACCCAGTACTTC.

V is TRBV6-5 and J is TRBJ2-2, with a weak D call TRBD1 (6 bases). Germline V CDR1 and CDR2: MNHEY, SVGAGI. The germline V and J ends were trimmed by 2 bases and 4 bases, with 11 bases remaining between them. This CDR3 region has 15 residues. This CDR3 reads CASSYAGAFTGELFF. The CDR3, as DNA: TGTGCCAGCAGTTACGCAGGGGCTTTCACCGGGGAGCTGTTTTTT.

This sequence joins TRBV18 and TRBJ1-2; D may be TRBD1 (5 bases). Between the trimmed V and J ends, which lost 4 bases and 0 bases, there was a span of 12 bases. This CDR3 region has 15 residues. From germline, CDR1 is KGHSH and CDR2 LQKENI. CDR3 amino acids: CASSRTGRANYGYTF. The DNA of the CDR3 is TGTGCCAGCTCACGTACAGGACGAGCTAACTATGGCTACACCTTC.

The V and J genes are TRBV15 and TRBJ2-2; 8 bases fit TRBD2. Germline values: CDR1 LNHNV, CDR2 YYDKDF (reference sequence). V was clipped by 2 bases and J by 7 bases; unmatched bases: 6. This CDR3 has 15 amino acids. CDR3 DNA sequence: TGTGCCACCAGCAGACCGGGGGGGGGAAGCGGGGAGCTGTTTTTT. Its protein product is CATSRPGGGSGELFF.

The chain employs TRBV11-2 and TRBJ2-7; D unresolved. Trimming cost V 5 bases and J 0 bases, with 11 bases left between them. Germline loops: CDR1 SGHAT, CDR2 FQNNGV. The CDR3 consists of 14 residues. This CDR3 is CASSISFLSYEQYF. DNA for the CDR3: TGTGCCAGCAGCATTTCCTTCCTCTCCTACGAGCAGTACTTC.

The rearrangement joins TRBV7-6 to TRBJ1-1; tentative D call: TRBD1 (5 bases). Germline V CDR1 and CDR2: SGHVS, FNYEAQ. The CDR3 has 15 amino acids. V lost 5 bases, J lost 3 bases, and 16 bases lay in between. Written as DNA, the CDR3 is TGTGCCAGCAGCGTTGGGGTGGGGGGGGACACTGAAGCTTTCTTT. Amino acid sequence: CASSVGVGGDTEAFF.